The source of this T cell receptor (beta chain) is a study of T-cell memory formation after mild COVID-19. TCRdb re-derived calls from the 5' RACE reads in MiXCR, one entry per CDR3 protein. This table has over 250,000 distinct CDR3 sequences, more than 15% appearing once. Comment on this clonotype: What it binds is unknown.

Study results and limitations: There was a balanced CD4/CD8 profile in clones contracting day 15 to 85, and later expanders leaned CD4+. Among CD4+ contracting clones, most were CM and EM, and CD8+ ones EMRA.

The specimen was PBMCs or a T cell subset sorted from them (not recorded which). This receptor was identified in a man aged 18 to 30 who had mild COVID-19 (a few samples of this study predate the infection). Cell type and time point are not known.

CDR3 nucleotides: TGTGCCAGCAGTCGATTGACGGGACTCCACTACGAGCAGTACTTC. Amino acids: CASSRLTGLHYEQYF. J is TRBJ2-7 and V is TRBV4-2; D may be TRBD2 (6 bases). V was cut by 6 bases and J by 3 bases, with 18 bases left in between. Germline CDR1 reads LGHNA; CDR2 reads YNFKEQ. There are 15 residues in the CDR3.